These 20 T cell receptor beta chains originate from one sample sequenced in a study of T cell changes during pregnancy in multiple sclerosis. Generated by immunoSEQ multiplex PCR, the TCRdb table keeps only in-frame clones and is missing some. Here the sample spans about 130,000 clones, about 96% being singletons. This specimen was peripheral blood, taken after pregnancy. These receptors came from a female donor with multiple sclerosis, enrolled in a pregnancy study.

In regard to this clone: Other DNA sequences in the same sample also yield this CDR3. This chain joins TRBV28 and TRBJ1-1; D remains ambiguous. Per germline, CDR1 MDHEN and CDR2 SYDVKM. This CDR3 has 14 amino acids. V shed 3 bases and J shed 3 bases, with 11 bases lying between them. The CDR3 loop is CASSFRGRDTEAFF. Written as DNA, the CDR3 is TGTGCCAGCAGTTTCCGAGGGCGAGACACTGAAGCTTTCTTT.

J is TRBJ2-7 and V is TRBV7-6, with D perhaps matching TRBD2 (6 bases). There are 14 residues in the CDR3. V was clipped by 8 bases and J by 4 bases, with 18 bases between them. The germline V gene encodes CDR1 SGHVS and CDR2 FNYEAQ. CDR3 in amino acids: CASGRGGSGYEQYF. In DNA form, the CDR3 reads TGTGCCAGCGGGAGAGGAGGGAGTGGGTACGAGCAGTACTTC.

V and J are TRBV9 and TRBJ1-1; 8 bases align to TRBD1. After removal of 5 bases from V and 4 bases from J, the junction contained 4 bases not matched to a gene. The CDR3 runs 13 residues. Germline CDR1 reads SGDLS; CDR2 reads YYNGEE. CDR3: CASSNRGGTEAFF. DNA for the CDR3: TGTGCCAGCAGTAACAGGGGGGGCACTGAAGCTTTCTTT.

The rearrangement links TRBV27 to TRBJ2-1; D is perhaps TRBD2 (7 bases). Germline lookup yields CDR1 MNHEY and CDR2 SMNVEV (reference sequence). The V gene lost 3 bases and the J gene lost 5 bases, with 11 bases spanning the gap. The CDR3 extends over 14 amino acids. CDR3 nucleotides: TGTGCCAGCAGTTTTGCGGGGGCCAACAATGAGCAGTTCTTC. Translation gives CASSFAGANNEQFF.

V is TRBV7-3 and J is TRBJ2-5; 13 nucleotides line up with TRBD2. V shed 3 bases and J 5 bases; nucleotides not matched to a gene: 3. The CDR3 runs 15 residues. Germline CDR1 SGHTA, CDR2 FQGTGA. As DNA, the CDR3 is TGTGCCAGCAGCTTGGGACTAGCGGGAATCGAGACCCAGTACTTC. It yields the protein CASSLGLAGIETQYF.

J is TRBJ1-3 and V is TRBV5-8, with D perhaps matching TRBD1 (6 bases). Germline assignment: CDR1 SGHTS and CDR2 YDEGEE. CDR3 size: 19 residues. Trimming cost V 0 bases and J 0 bases, with 19 bases left between them. CDR3 loop: CASSLESDRILHSGNTIYF. Here the CDR3 DNA reads TGTGCCAGCAGCTTGGAATCGGACAGAATCCTTCACTCTGGAAACACCATATATTTT.

This rearrangement joins TRBV11-2 to TRBJ2-7; TRBD2 agrees at 8 bases. CDR3 size: 14 residues. Germline CDR1 reads SGHAT; CDR2 reads FQNNGV. V lost 5 bases to trimming and J lost 3 bases; unmatched junction nucleotides: 6. The CDR3 loop reads CASSDAGGHYEQYF. In DNA form, the CDR3 reads TGTGCCAGCAGCGACGCGGGAGGCCACTACGAGCAGTACTTC.

The J gene is TRBJ2-1, the V gene TRBV5-6; TRBD2 aligns across 11 bases. Trimming removed 4 bases from V and 4 bases from J; junction bases left unmatched: 13. The germline gives CDR1 SGHDT, CDR2 YYEEEE. CDR3 length: 18 amino acids. CDR3 sequence (DNA): TGTGCCAGCAGCCTGACTAGCGGGGTTGGCCCCCTTTACAATGAGCAGTTCTTC. Protein sequence: CASSLTSGVGPLYNEQFF.

The chain is built from TRBV7-2 and TRBJ2-7, with D perhaps matching TRBD2 (6 bases). V shed 5 bases and J shed 0 bases, with 11 bases lying between them. Germline CDR1 reads SGHTA; CDR2 reads FQGNSA. The CDR3 spans 14 residues. CDR3 nucleotides: TGTGCCAGCAGCGCCTCCGGGAGCTCCTACGAGCAGTACTTC. This translates into CASSASGSSYEQYF. Drawing the rest from reference TRBV7-2 and TRBJ2-7, the complete variable domain is GAGVSQSPSNKVTEKGKDVELRCDPISGHTALYWYRQSLGQGLEFLIYFQGNSAPDKSGLPSDRFSAERTGGSVSTLTIQRTQQEDSAVYLCASSASGSSYEQYFGPGTRLTVT.

In DNA, the CDR3 is TGTGCCAGCAGGATGAGGCAAGATACGCAGTATTTT. This gives the protein CASRMRQDTQYF. The V and J genes are TRBV27 and TRBJ2-3, with no clear D. The germline V and J ends were trimmed by 6 bases and 5 bases, with 9 bases remaining between them. The CDR3 spans 12 residues. Germline CDR1 reads MNHEY; CDR2 reads SMNVEV (reference sequence).

The chain carries TRBV5-4 and TRBJ1-1; 8 bases line up with TRBD1. V dropped 0 bases and J dropped 1; count of bases not matched to a gene: 2. CDR1 is SGHNT and CDR2 is YYREEE in the germline V gene (reference sequence). CDR3 length: 15 amino acids. The CDR3 sequence: CASSLGQGTNTEAFF. The CDR3 DNA reads as TGTGCCAGCAGCTTGGGACAGGGGACGAACACTGAAGCTTTCTTT.

In its sample, this clone was seen once. The chain recombines TRBV7-6 with TRBJ2-7, with D perhaps TRBD1 (6 bases). V was pared by 5 bases and J by 0 bases, with 11 bases between. From germline, CDR1 is SGHVS and CDR2 FNYEAQ. The CDR3 loop spans 14 amino acids. CDR3 loop: CASSPATGSYEQYF. The CDR3 nucleotides are TGTGCCAGCAGCCCGGCGACAGGCTCCTACGAGCAGTACTTC.

The CDR3 region is CASGPGGTNEKLFF. The CDR3 region has the DNA TGTGCCAGCGGACCGGGGGGGACTAATGAAAAACTGTTTTTT. The chain employs TRBV6-5 and TRBJ1-4, with a weak D call TRBD1 (5 bases). The CDR3 runs 14 residues. V lost 8 bases to trimming and J lost 2 bases, with 12 bases between them. Germline-derived CDR1 and CDR2 are MNHEY and SVGAGI.

This chain joins TRBV2 and TRBJ2-1; 14 nucleotides line up with TRBD2. The CDR3 is made up of 15 amino acids. Germline V gene sequence: CDR1 SNHLY, CDR2 FYNNEI. Trimming cost V 1 base and J 9 bases; bases outside gene matches: 2. This CDR3 is CASSEEGLAGAEQFF. Written as DNA, the CDR3 is TGTGCCAGCAGTGAAGAGGGACTAGCGGGAGCTGAGCAGTTCTTC. The entire variable domain, with the rest obtained from reference TRBV2 and TRBJ2-1, is as follows: EPEVTQTPSHQVTQMGQEVILRCVPISNHLYFYWYRQILGQKVEFLVSFYNNEISEKSEIFDDQFSVERPDGSNFTLKIRSTKLEDSAMYFCASSEEGLAGAEQFFGPGTRLTVL.

CDR3 loop: CASSWGETSNQPQHF. The CDR3 bases are TGTGCCAGCAGTTGGGGAGAGACTAGCAATCAGCCCCAGCATTTT. The rearrangement links TRBV6-6 to TRBJ1-5, with unresolved D. This CDR3 region has 15 residues. V lost 4 bases to trimming and J lost 0 bases, with 10 bases between them. Looked up from germline, CDR1 is MNHNY and CDR2 is SVGAGI (reference sequence).

The chain has TRBV19 and TRBJ2-1; TRBD2 aligns across 7 bases. Unmatched junction bases numbered 10, after V lost 3 bases and J lost 8 bases. The CDR3 has 15 amino acids. CDR1 LNHDA and CDR2 SQIVND come from the germline V gene (reference sequence). The CDR3 coding sequence is TGTGCCAGTAGTATGGGGACGGGGGGAGGCTATGAGCAGTTCTTC. This encodes CASSMGTGGGYEQFF.

The chain is built from TRBV5-6 and TRBJ2-1; 11 bases map to TRBD1. CDR1 and CDR2 from the germline V gene are SGHDT and YYEEEE. This CDR3 has 17 residues. Trimming cost V 3 bases and J 6 bases; bases outside gene matches: 11. This CDR3 reads CASSYNIRDRGINEQFF. The DNA of the CDR3 is TGTGCCAGCAGCTATAACATCCGGGACAGGGGGATCAATGAGCAGTTCTTC.

The rearrangement links TRBV7-2 to TRBJ1-2; 9 positions match TRBD1. V lost 5 bases to trimming and J lost 4 bases; unmatched junction nucleotides: 8. Germline V gene data show CDR1 as SGHTA and CDR2 as FQGNSA. This CDR3 comprises 15 residues. CDR3 sequence (DNA): TGTGCCAGCAGCCCCTCGACAGGGGGGGTCTATGGCTACACCTTC. This gives the protein CASSPSTGGVYGYTF.

This chain links TRBV2 with TRBJ2-1; TRBD2 aligns across 13 bases. CDR1 and CDR2 (germline): SNHLY, FYNNEI. CDR3 length: 15 residues. V trimming: 7 bases; J trimming: 6 bases; junction bases outside the gene matches: 6. CDR3 sequence: CASKEGTSGTNEQFF. The CDR3 coding sequence is TGTGCCAGCAAAGAAGGGACTAGCGGGACCAATGAGCAGTTCTTC.

The CDR3 protein is CASSQTGVIAKNIQYF. The CDR3 bases are TGTGCCAGCAGCCAGACAGGGGTAATAGCCAAAAACATTCAGTACTTC. This chain uses TRBV27 with TRBJ2-4, with 8 positions matching TRBD1. V lost 6 bases and J lost 0; bases outside the gene matches: 7. The germline gives CDR1 MNHEY, CDR2 SMNVEV (reference sequence). The CDR3 totals 16 residues.